This TCR beta chain was recovered during a study of blood T cells in healthy people across ages (dated by TCRdb to about 2015). About the investigation overall: Template switching captured roughly one uniquely barcoded TCR beta cDNA molecule per two T cells in model experiments. Two additional independent replicas of 1 million unique cDNA reads from the same blood draw were analyzed for two donors (one aged 18 to 30 and one aged 80 or older). To avoid experimental bias, donors of different ages were spread randomly across the sequencing lanes. Age-related changes in TCR beta repertoire diversity were measured in the study by deep sequencing normalized with unique cDNA molecular identifiers. Donors were grouped into four age groups: young (average approximately 16 years), middle-aged (roughly 40), aged (approximately 58) and long-lived (82). Beyond this particular receptor, the publication reports: Observed TCR beta diversity correlated strongly with the percentage of naive T cells measured by flow cytometry. Because the CMV infection status of the donors was unknown, age-related changes in expanded clonotypes may potentially have been confounded. Conclusive comparison of naive and antigen-experienced compartments was prevented by the profiling of bulk unsorted PBMCs. Estimates of total diversity from one million sequenced T cells were regarded as lower bounds and underestimates. Compared with the aged group, more naive CD4+ T cells, fewer expanded clones and increased TCR diversity were shown by the long-lived group, suggesting age selection. As age increased, observed TCR beta diversity per million T cells dropped in a roughly linear way, and a significant reduction was already evident by age 40.

Libraries came from 5' RACE. Sequencing relied on an Illumina HiSeq 2500. The second PCR ran for roughly 7 to 11 cycles and used a J-beta primer mix along with a sample-barcoded 5' primer. A unique molecular identifier was introduced onto each TCR beta cDNA molecule by a template-switch 5' adaptor carrying 12 random nucleotides. Each sample yielded at least 3 million CDR3-containing paired-end reads. First-strand cDNA was synthesized from all RNA with the Mint cDNA synthesis kit, primed by a TRBC-specific oligonucleotide. Following uracil-DNA glycosylase treatment, a first 18-cycle PCR with universal primers M1SS and BC2_uni_R was performed on all cDNA. The paper's data handling went like this. Normalization of each sample was performed by random selection of 1 million high-quality reads, each carrying a distinct molecular identifier. Reads sharing molecular identifiers were discarded rather than binned into consensus sequences. MiTCR, with a Q25 quality threshold and the strictest error-elimination algorithm, was used for CDR3 identification, clonotype clustering and error correction. A nonparametric unseen species model with Euler transformation was used to estimate lower-bound total TCR beta diversity. The raw public reads went through TCRdb reprocessing: fastp at Q25, MiXCR clone calling, in-frame beta chains kept. Each entry is one CDR3 protein sequence, shown with its most common DNA and genes. The V and J calls, along with clone size, are taken from TCRdb and not from the paper's own processing. This sample lists just under 750,000 distinct CDR3 sequences; approximately 22% were detected once. Around 22% of the sample comes from the top ten.

With respect to this clonotype: Its target antigen remains unknown. Per-base qualities were not stored, and no clone one base away is much larger.

The roughly 37 donors, aged about 6 to 90 years, were systemically healthy Caucasian individuals from Russia. Each donor gave approximately 9.3 milliliters of peripheral blood, collected into EDTA-treated Vacutainer tubes. Ficoll-Paque density-gradient centrifugation was used to isolate PBMCs, with at least 6 million per sample. Trizol reagent was used to extract total RNA from the PBMCs, yielding at least 6 micrograms per sample. The percentages of naive CD45RAhigh/CD27high T cells were determined by flow cytometry on a PBMC aliquot from every donor. Inclusive of the bounding cysteine and phenylalanine, the CDR3 is 12 residues long. Left in the record is the CDR3 DNA by itself, 36 bases read in frame from the first base. The V end loses 3 bases and the J end loses 9 bases, and a stretch of 14 bases separates them. Sequences DFQATT (CDR1) and SNEGSKA (CDR2) are obtained from the germline V gene (reference sequence).

The sequence is built from TRBV20-1 and TRBJ1-1; matching of 5 bases hints at TRBD1 as the D gene. The material sequenced was blood. This TCR was recovered from a man between 70 and 80 years old in good health. The nucleotide sequence reads TGCAGTGCTAGTGAAATGGGGCTTCAAGCTTTCTTT. Protein translation: CSASEMGLQAFF.